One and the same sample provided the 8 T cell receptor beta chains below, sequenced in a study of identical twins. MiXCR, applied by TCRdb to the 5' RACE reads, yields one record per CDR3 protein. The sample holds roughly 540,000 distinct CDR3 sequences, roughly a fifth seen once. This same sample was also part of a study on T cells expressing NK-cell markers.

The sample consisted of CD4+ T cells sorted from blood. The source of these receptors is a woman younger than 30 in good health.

The CDR3 is CSATGLADNEQFF. The CDR3 DNA follows: TGCAGTGCTACCGGGCTAGCAGACAATGAGCAGTTCTTC. The rearrangement uses TRBV20-1 and TRBJ2-1; D might be TRBD2 (5 bases). Germline lookup yields CDR1 DFQATT and CDR2 SNEGSKA (reference sequence). The CDR3 sequence is 13 residues long. Trimming pared 4 bases from V and 5 bases from J, leaving 12 bases between.

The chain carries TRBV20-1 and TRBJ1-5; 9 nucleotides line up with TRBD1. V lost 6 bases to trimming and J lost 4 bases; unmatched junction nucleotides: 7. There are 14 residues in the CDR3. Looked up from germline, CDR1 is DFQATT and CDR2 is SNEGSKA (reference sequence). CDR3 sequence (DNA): TGCAGTGCGACAACAGGGGGCCCGAATCAGCCCCAGCATTTT. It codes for CSATTGGPNQPQHF.

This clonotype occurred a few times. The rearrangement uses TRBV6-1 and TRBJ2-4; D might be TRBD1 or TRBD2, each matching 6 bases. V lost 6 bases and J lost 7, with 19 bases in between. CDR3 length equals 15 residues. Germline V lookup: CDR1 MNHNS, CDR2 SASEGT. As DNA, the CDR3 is TGTGCCAGCAGCCCTGGTGGGGGGCACCGGAACATTCAGTACTTC. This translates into CASSPGGGHRNIQYF.

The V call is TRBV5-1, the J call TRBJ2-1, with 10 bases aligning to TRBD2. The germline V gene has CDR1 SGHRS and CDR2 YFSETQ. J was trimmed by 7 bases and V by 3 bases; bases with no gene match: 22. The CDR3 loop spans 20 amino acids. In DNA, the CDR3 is TGCGCCAGCAGCTCTCCCTTCCCTAATAAGCGGGAGGGCCGAGGGAATGAGCAGTTCTTC. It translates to CASSSPFPNKREGRGNEQFF.

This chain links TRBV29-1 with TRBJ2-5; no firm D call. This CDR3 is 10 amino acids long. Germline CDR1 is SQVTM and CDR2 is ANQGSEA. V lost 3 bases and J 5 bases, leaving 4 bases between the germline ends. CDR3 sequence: CSVDPETQYF. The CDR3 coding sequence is TGCAGCGTTGATCCCGAGACCCAGTACTTC.

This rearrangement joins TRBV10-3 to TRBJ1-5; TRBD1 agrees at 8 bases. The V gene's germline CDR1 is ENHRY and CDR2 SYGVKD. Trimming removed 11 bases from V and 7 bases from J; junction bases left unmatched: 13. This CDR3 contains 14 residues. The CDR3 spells CAPYLGQGGQPQHF. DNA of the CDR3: TGTGCCCCTTATCTTGGACAGGGTGGGCAGCCCCAGCATTTT.

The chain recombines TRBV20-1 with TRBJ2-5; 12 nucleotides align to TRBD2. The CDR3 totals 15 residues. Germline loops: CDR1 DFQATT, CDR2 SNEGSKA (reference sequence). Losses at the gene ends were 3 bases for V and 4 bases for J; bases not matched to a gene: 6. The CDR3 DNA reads TGCAGTGCTAGGCCCCTAGCGGGGGGGCGAGAGACCCAGTACTTC. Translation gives CSARPLAGGRETQYF.

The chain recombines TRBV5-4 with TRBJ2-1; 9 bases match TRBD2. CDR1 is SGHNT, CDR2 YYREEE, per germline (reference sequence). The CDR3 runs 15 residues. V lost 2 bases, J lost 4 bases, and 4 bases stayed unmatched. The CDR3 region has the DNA TGTGCCAGCAGCTTCAGCGGGGGGCAATACAATGAGCAGTTCTTC. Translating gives CASSFSGGQYNEQFF.